This T cell receptor (beta chain) was captured by sequencing in a study of blood T cell repertoires in COVID-19. Study-wide context: Whether acute or convalescent, the COVID-19 samples came from the United States, Italy and Spain. Sources were T cells, B-cell-depleted T cells, or PBMCs; the material itself was cDNA or gDNA.

TCRdb keeps only in-frame clones here, not all; method: immunoSEQ multiplex PCR. The sample consists of under 250,000 clones, 83% of them appearing once. CDR3 length: 14 residues. V lost 5 bases, J lost 6 bases, and 16 bases lay in between. CDR1 and CDR2 from the germline V gene are SGHAT and FQNNGV. The TCR comes from a man over 45 with active or convalescent COVID-19. The chain uses TRBV11-2 and TRBJ1-1; D gene ambiguous. Sequenced material: peripheral blood. The CDR3 DNA reads as TGTGCCAGCAGCACAAGGCCGGGGAAATCTGAAGCTTTCTTT. It codes for CASSTRPGKSEAFF.